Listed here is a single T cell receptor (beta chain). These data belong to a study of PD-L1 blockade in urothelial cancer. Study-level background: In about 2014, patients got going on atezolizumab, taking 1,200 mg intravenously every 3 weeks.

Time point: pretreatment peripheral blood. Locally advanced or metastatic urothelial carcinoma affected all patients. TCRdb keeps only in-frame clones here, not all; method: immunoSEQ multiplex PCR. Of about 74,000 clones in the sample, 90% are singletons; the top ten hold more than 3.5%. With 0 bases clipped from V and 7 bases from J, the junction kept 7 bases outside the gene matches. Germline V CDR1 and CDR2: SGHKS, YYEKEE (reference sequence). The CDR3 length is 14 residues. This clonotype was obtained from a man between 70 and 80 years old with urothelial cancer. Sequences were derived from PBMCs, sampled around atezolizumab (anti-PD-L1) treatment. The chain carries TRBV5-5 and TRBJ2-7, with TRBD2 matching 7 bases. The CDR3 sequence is CASSLDGGRREQYF. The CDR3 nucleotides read TGTGCCAGCAGCTTGGACGGCGGGAGAAGGGAGCAGTACTTC.